The clone carrying this TCR beta chain was recorded a few times. Distinct nucleotide sequences in the sample also encode this CDR3. This sample was taken from a study of blood T cell repertoires in COVID-19. This table comes from immunoSEQ multiplex PCR, and its TCRdb copy is limited to in-frame clones, with some not included. The sample shows roughly 150,000 clones, under 85% of them seen only once. The CDR3 extends over 13 amino acids. The germline V gene has CDR1 MNHEY and CDR2 SMNVEV (reference sequence). The ends were cut back, 3 bases at V and 0 bases at J, with 3 bases in the middle. What was sequenced was PBMCs or T cells enriched from blood (not recorded which). The chain combines TRBV27 with TRBJ1-5; D not certain. The origin of this receptor is a woman aged 18-29 years who had been exposed to COVID-19. Here the CDR3 reads CASSFYSNQPQHF. The CDR3 nucleotides read TGTGCCAGCAGTTTTTATAGCAATCAGCCCCAGCATTTT.